This T cell receptor (beta chain) was recorded in a study of identical twins. Broader study findings: Zero-insertion analyses might be partly confounded by invariant T cells like MAIT and iNKT. Twins shared beta out-of-frame sequences in excess, but this excess was weaker.

TCRdb analysed the 5' RACE reads with MiXCR anew, one entry per CDR3 protein. The sample shows fewer than 650,000 distinct CDR3 sequences, roughly 7.1% of them seen only once. This clonotype was detected many times. What it binds is not known. These same data were also listed under a study on yellow fever vaccine responses in identical twins.

The specimen was PBMCs. The origin of this receptor is a woman younger than 35 in good health.

CDR3 sequence reads: CSVAQTSGSTDTQYF. Written as DNA, the CDR3 is TGCAGCGTCGCCCAGACTAGCGGTAGCACAGATACGCAGTATTTT. The chain links TRBV29-1 to TRBJ2-3; 9 positions match TRBD2. The V and J ends lost 6 bases and 0 bases, in that order; junction bases with no gene match: 7. The CDR3 extends over 15 amino acids. CDR1 SQVTM and CDR2 ANQGSEA come from the germline V gene.